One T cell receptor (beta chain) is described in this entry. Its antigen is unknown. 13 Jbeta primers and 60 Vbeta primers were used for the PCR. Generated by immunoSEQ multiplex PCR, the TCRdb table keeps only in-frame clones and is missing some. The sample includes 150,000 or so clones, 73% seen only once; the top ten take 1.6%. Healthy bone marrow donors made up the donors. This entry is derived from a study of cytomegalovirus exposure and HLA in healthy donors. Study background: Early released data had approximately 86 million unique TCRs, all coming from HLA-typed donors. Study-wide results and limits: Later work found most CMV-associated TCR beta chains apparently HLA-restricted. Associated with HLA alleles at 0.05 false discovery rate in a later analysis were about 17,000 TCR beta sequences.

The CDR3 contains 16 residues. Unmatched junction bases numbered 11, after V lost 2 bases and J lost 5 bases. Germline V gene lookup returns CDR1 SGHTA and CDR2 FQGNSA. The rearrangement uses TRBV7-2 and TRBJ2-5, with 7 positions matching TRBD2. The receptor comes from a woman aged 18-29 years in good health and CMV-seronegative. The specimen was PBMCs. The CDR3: CASSLTAGTTLETQYF. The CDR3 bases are TGTGCCAGCAGCTTAACGGCGGGGACTACGTTGGAGACCCAGTACTTC.